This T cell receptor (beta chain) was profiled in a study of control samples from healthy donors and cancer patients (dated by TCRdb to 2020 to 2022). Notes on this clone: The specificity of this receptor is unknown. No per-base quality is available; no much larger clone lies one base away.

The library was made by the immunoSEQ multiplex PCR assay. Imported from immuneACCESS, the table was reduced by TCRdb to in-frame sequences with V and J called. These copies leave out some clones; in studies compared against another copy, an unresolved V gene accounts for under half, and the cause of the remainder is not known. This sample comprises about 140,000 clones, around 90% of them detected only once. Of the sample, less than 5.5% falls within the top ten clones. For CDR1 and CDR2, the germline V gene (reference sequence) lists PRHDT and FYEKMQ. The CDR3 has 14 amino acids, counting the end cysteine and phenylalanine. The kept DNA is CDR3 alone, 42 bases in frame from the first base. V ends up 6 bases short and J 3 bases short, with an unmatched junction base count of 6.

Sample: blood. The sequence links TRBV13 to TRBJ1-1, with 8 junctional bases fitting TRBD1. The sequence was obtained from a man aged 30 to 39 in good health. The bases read TGTGCCAGCAGGTACGGACAGGGTGACACTGAAGCTTTCTTT. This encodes CASRYGQGDTEAFF.